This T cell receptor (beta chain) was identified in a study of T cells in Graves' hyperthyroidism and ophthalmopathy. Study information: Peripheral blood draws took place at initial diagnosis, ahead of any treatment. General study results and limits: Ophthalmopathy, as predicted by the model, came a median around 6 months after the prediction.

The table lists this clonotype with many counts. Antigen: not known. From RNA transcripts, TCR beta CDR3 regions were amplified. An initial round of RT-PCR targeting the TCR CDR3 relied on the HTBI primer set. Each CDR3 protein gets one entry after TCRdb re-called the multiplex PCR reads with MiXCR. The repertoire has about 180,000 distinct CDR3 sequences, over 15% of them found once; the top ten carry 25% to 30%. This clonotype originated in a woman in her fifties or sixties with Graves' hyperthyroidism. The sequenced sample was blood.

The DNA for the CDR3 is TGTGCCAGCACCGCATTCTCGGCTGGAAACACCATATATTTT. It encodes CASTAFSAGNTIYF. The chain joins TRBV28 to TRBJ1-3; D gene uncertain. This CDR3 has 14 amino acids. The V gene's germline CDR1 is MDHEN and CDR2 SYDVKM. V lost 7 bases and J 2 bases, leaving 12 bases between the germline ends.